A selection of T cell receptor beta chains follows, all from one sample in a study of CXCR3 chemokines and chemotherapy response in bladder cancer. TCRdb re-called the PCR reads through MiXCR, storing one row per CDR3 protein. The repertoire holds several thousand distinct CDR3 sequences, with approximately 26% as singletons. The sample was taken from a patient whose treatment included neoadjuvant chemotherapy. The receptors stem from a human donor with bladder cancer that did not respond to neoadjuvant chemotherapy. Each CDR3 is given with its conserved first and last residue. A D gene is named only where the DNA matches it firmly. Size values are once, few and many counts, or a class for expanded clones, and some rows have none.

clone_size j_call d_call v_call cdr3_aa cdr3_nt
medium-sized TRBJ2-1 TRBD1 TRBV19 CASSGTGDLGVSLGSYNEQFF TGTGCCAGTAGTGGGACAGGGGATTTGGGTGTTTCGTTAGGGTCCTACAATGAGCAGTTCTTC
few TRBJ2-3 . TRBV6-6 CASSYGGAFTDTQYF TGTGCCAGCAGTTACGGGGGGGCCTTCACAGATACGCAGTATTTT
many TRBJ2-7 TRBD2 TRBV24-1 CATSASGGASSYEQYF TGTGCCACCAGTGCCAGCGGGGGGGCGAGCTCCTACGAGCAGTACTTC
many TRBJ1-5 . TRBV6-1 CASSEVTQPQHF TGTGCCAGCAGTGAAGTTACGCAGCCCCAGCATTTT
. TRBJ1-5 TRBD1 TRBV6-2/TRBV6-3 CASSNAGGGQPQHF TGTGCCAGCAGCAACGCAGGGGGAGGGCAGCCCCAGCATTTT
. TRBJ2-2 TRBD2 TRBV6-2/TRBV6-3 CASSPGGAGELFF TGTGCCAGCAGCCCGGGGGGGGCCGGGGAGCTGTTTTTT
large TRBJ2-1 . TRBV7-2 CASSTGGGANEQFF TGTGCCAGCAGCACGGGTGGAGGGGCCAATGAGCAGTTCTTC
many TRBJ1-1 TRBD1 TRBV20-1 CSAKGQGLRAFF TGCAGTGCTAAGGGACAGGGGCTTCGGGCTTTCTTT
many TRBJ2-7 TRBD1 TRBV29-1 CSVVKGAATYEQYF TGCAGCGTTGTAAAGGGGGCAGCTACCTACGAGCAGTACTTC
many TRBJ2-2 . TRBV4-3 CASSPSDGELFF TGCGCCAGCAGCCCCTCCGACGGGGAGCTGTTTTTT
large TRBJ1-1 TRBD1 TRBV19 CASGTGGSNF TGTGCCAGTGGCACAGGGGGCAGTAACTTT
medium-sized TRBJ2-7 TRBD1 TRBV19 CASSNDRESSYEQYF TGTGCCAGTAGTAACGACAGGGAGAGCTCCTACGAGCAGTACTTC
many TRBJ2-7 TRBD1 TRBV20-1 CSASRQGDEQYF TGCAGTGCTAGTAGACAGGGTGACGAGCAGTACTTC
medium-sized TRBJ2-1 . TRBV7-2 CASSPTGAVEQFF TGTGCCAGCAGTCCAACGGGGGCAGTTGAGCAGTTCTTC
. TRBJ2-7 . TRBV6-2/TRBV6-3 CASSDPYEQYF TGTGCCAGCAGTGACCCCTACGAGCAGTACTTC
. TRBJ2-2 TRBD2 TRBV6-1 CASIGGAGELFF TGTGCCAGCATCGGGGGGGCCGGGGAGCTGTTTTTT
medium-sized TRBJ2-1 TRBD2 TRBV6-2/TRBV6-3 CASTPSGALYNEQFF TGTGCCAGCACCCCTAGCGGGGCGCTATACAATGAGCAGTTCTTC
medium-sized TRBJ2-6 . TRBV5-6 CASSPRGSGANVLTF TGTGCCAGCAGCCCCCGAGGCTCTGGGGCCAACGTCCTGACTTTC
medium-sized TRBJ1-3 . TRBV6-5 CASSYSNFGSGNTIYF TGTGCCAGCAGTTACTCGAACTTTGGCTCTGGAAACACCATATATTTT
many TRBJ1-4 TRBD1 TRBV20-1 CSAPQTGTTTNEKLFF TGCAGTGCTCCTCAGACAGGGACTACAACTAATGAAAAACTGTTTTTT
many TRBJ2-1 TRBD2 TRBV7-9 CASSPRGGSYNEQFF TGTGCCAGCAGCCCCCGGGGGGGCTCCTACAATGAGCAGTTCTTC
. TRBJ2-2 . TRBV2 CASRRILGELFF TGTGCCAGCAGAAGGATCCTCGGGGAGCTGTTTTTT
medium-sized TRBJ1-2 TRBD1 TRBV18 CASSPPTGLFGYTF TGTGCCAGCTCACCACCGACAGGGCTTTTTGGCTACACCTTC
medium-sized TRBJ1-5 TRBD1 TRBV7-2 CASSLNPGQGASSNQPQHF TGTGCCAGCAGCTTAAACCCGGGACAGGGGGCATCTAGCAATCAGCCCCAGCATTTT
many TRBJ2-5 . TRBV6-5 CASSYSRFGETQYF TGTGCCAGCAGTTACTCAAGGTTCGGGGAGACCCAGTACTTC
. TRBJ2-5 . TRBV20-1 CSAREKGFVAGAQETQYF TGCAGTGCTAGAGAGAAAGGATTCGTGGCGGGGGCGCAAGAGACCCAGTACTTC
large TRBJ2-7 . TRBV19 CASSRNSYEQYF TGTGCCAGTAGTCGGAACAGTTACGAGCAGTACTTC
many TRBJ1-2 . TRBV20-1 CSASKGLANYGYTF TGCAGTGCTAGCAAAGGACTAGCTAACTATGGCTACACCTTC
medium-sized TRBJ1-2 . TRBV6-1 CASSETANYGYTF TGTGCCAGCAGTGAAACGGCTAACTATGGCTACACCTTC
. TRBJ1-1 TRBD1 TRBV20-1 CSAPRGISPEAFF TGCAGTGCTCCCAGGGGGATTAGTCCTGAAGCTTTCTTT
medium-sized TRBJ1-1 . TRBV11-3 CASREPAGNTEAFF TGTGCCAGCCGGGAGCCGGCCGGGAACACTGAAGCTTTCTTT
once TRBJ1-6 . TRBV4-2 CASSQREHNSPLHF TGTGCCAGCAGCCAACGGGAACATAATTCACCCCTCCACTTT
many TRBJ1-5 TRBD1 TRBV7-3 CASSVDRDQPQHF TGTGCCAGCAGCGTAGACAGGGATCAGCCCCAGCATTTT
. TRBJ2-5 TRBD2 TRBV5-4 CASSLGGGPQETQYF TGTGCCAGCAGCTTGGGGGGGGGACCACAAGAGACCCAGTACTTC
few TRBJ1-1 . TRBV4-2 CASSQDRGGAGEAFF TGTGCCAGCAGCCAAGATAGGGGGGGGGCTGGTGAAGCTTTCTTT
many TRBJ1-4 . TRBV5-6 CASSRQGMNGEKLFF TGTGCCAGCAGCCGTCAGGGGATGAATGGTGAAAAACTGTTTTTT
. TRBJ1-2 . TRBV6-6 CASTAPGAGLSGYTF TGTGCCAGCACCGCCCCGGGGGCAGGGTTGAGTGGCTACACCTTC
many TRBJ2-7 TRBD2 TRBV11-1 CASSLGAGGLDEQYF TGTGCCAGCAGCTTGGGAGCGGGGGGCCTCGACGAGCAGTACTTC
many TRBJ1-6 TRBD1 TRBV28 CASSLRQGSGNSPLHF TGTGCCAGCAGTTTACGACAGGGCTCGGGTAATTCACCCCTCCACTTT
many TRBJ2-2 TRBD1 TRBV5-5 CASSIGQGANTGELFF TGTGCCAGCAGCATAGGACAGGGTGCGAACACCGGGGAGCTGTTTTTT
large TRBJ2-1 TRBD2 TRBV6-1 CASSGTAGLAGAGEQFF TGTGCCAGCAGTGGAACTGCGGGACTAGCGGGGGCGGGTGAGCAGTTCTTC
. TRBJ2-7 . TRBV20-1 CSADGHLTRSEQYF TGCAGTGCGGACGGACATTTAACTCGATCCGAGCAGTACTTC
medium-sized TRBJ1-1 TRBD1 TRBV29-1 CSVEGQGGREAFF TGCAGCGTTGAGGGACAGGGGGGCCGGGAAGCTTTCTTT
large TRBJ1-1 . TRBV6-2/TRBV6-3 CASRTSNTEAFF TGTGCCAGTAGAACTTCGAACACTGAAGCTTTCTTT
medium-sized TRBJ2-3 . TRBV10-3 CAISERGTDTQYF TGTGCCATCAGTGAAAGGGGGACAGATACGCAGTATTTT
large TRBJ1-6 . TRBV6-1 CASRVGQGKNSPLHF TGTGCCAGCAGGGTCGGGCAGGGGAAGAATTCACCCCTCCACTTT
many TRBJ1-2 . TRBV11-2 CASSRSSGLYGYTF TGTGCCAGCAGCCGAAGTTCCGGGCTATATGGCTACACCTTC
many TRBJ2-5 . TRBV20-1 CSASATLQETQYF TGCAGTGCTAGTGCCACCCTACAAGAGACCCAGTACTTC
. TRBJ2-3 . TRBV5-4 CASSGRGLTDTQYF TGTGCCAGCAGCGGGCGGGGGCTCACAGATACGCAGTATTTT
medium-sized TRBJ2-4 . TRBV5-6 CASSLPGPAKNIQYF TGTGCCAGCAGCTTGCCCGGTCCGGCCAAAAACATTCAGTACTTC
medium-sized TRBJ1-4 TRBD1 TRBV18 CASSPSTGGIANEKLFF TGTGCCAGCTCACCGTCGACAGGGGGCATAGCTAATGAAAAACTGTTTTTT